The 27 T cell receptor beta chains listed next were all sequenced from one sample in a study of shared clonotypes between healthy human individuals. Some clones are missing from TCRdb's copy, which holds only in-frame ones; the method was immunoSEQ multiplex PCR. The data hold 490,000 or so clones, with roughly 85% observed a single time. Sequencing was done on a sample of PBMCs. The source of these receptors is a woman between 40 and 55 years old in good health. Some clones in this sample may be carry-over from other donors' samples.

This clone was recorded once. The chain recombines TRBV6-1 with TRBJ2-7; 8 bases match TRBD1. Germline CDR1 is MNHNS and CDR2 is SASEGT. The CDR3 runs 13 residues. V gave up 6 bases and J gave up 5 bases; unmatched junction bases: 6. CDR3 loop: CASRVTGAHEQYF. CDR3 in DNA: TGTGCCAGCAGGGTGACAGGGGCCCACGAGCAGTACTTC.

This clone was counted a single time. The gene calls are TRBV5-5 and TRBJ2-1, with D possibly TRBD1 on 6 matching bases. The V gene lost 1 base and the J gene lost 9 bases, with 8 bases spanning the gap. Germline V gene lookup returns CDR1 SGHKS and CDR2 YYEKEE (reference sequence). This CDR3 spans 12 amino acids. For the CDR3, the DNA is TGTGCCAGCAGCTTGTGGGGGCCTGAGCAGTTCTTC. This gives the protein CASSLWGPEQFF.

CDR3 DNA sequence: TGTGCCAGCAGTTCCGGACAGGGGAGGCAGCCCCAGCATTTT. Amino acid sequence: CASSSGQGRQPQHF. The chain employs TRBV28 and TRBJ1-5, with 9 bases matching TRBD1. CDR1 is MDHEN and CDR2 is SYDVKM in the germline V gene. Losses at the gene ends were 4 bases for V and 7 bases for J; bases not matched to a gene: 5. The CDR3 is 14 residues long.

About this clone: This sample also contains other DNA sequences that code for the same CDR3. The genes are TRBV14 and TRBJ2-7, with D uncertain. V was pared by 1 base and J by 7 bases, with 8 bases between. This CDR3 has 12 residues. CDR1 and CDR2 from the germline V gene are SGHDN and FVKESK. CDR3 residues: CASSQGAREQYF. As DNA, the CDR3 is TGTGCCAGCAGCCAAGGGGCACGGGAGCAGTACTTC.

The V gene is TRBV4-3, the J gene TRBJ1-1, with no clear D. CDR1 and CDR2 (germline): LGHNA, YSLEER. The CDR3 is made up of 14 amino acids. V dropped 0 bases and J dropped 5 bases, with 10 bases sitting between them. This CDR3 is CASSQEKGLTEAFF. Written as DNA, the CDR3 is TGCGCCAGCAGCCAAGAGAAAGGATTAACTGAAGCTTTCTTT.

This rearrangement joins TRBV15 to TRBJ2-7; 8 bases match TRBD2. The germline CDR1 and CDR2 sequences are LNHNV and YYDKDF (reference sequence). J lost 3 bases, V lost 0 bases, and 7 bases had no gene match. CDR3 size: 16 residues. The CDR3 reads CATSRDWAGGLYEQYF. In nucleotides, the CDR3 is TGTGCCACCAGCAGAGATTGGGCGGGAGGCCTCTACGAGCAGTACTTC. The full variable domain, completed using reference TRBV15 and TRBJ2-7, is DAMVIQNPRYQVTQFGKPVTLSCSQTLNHNVMYWYQQKSSQAPKLLFHYYDKDFNNEADTPDNFQSRRPNTSFCFLDIRSPGLGDTAMYLCATSRDWAGGLYEQYFGPGTRLTVT.

V gene TRBV25-1 combines with J gene TRBJ1-4, with 9 positions matching TRBD1. Germline trimming cut 6 bases from V and 8 bases from J; bases unmatched to any gene: 7. CDR3 length: 14 amino acids. CDR1 and CDR2 (germline): MGHDK, SYGVNS. CDR3 coding DNA: TGTGCCAGCAGGGGTGACAGGGGGAGGGAAAAACTGTTTTTT. Protein product: CASRGDRGREKLFF. Supplemented by reference TRBV25-1 and TRBJ1-4, the full variable domain reads EADIYQTPRYLVIGTGKKITLECSQTMGHDKMYWYQQDPGMELHLIHYSYGVNSTEKGDLSSESTVSRIRTEHFPLTLESARPSHTSQYLCASRGDRGREKLFFGSGTQLSVL.

The rearrangement uses TRBV2 and TRBJ2-5; tentatively, D is TRBD1 (7 bases). Trimming took off 4 bases at V and 12 bases at J, with 24 bases between the two ends. Germline V gene sequence: CDR1 SNHLY, CDR2 FYNNEI. The CDR3 consists of 15 residues. CDR3 nucleotides: TGTGCCAGCAGTGGAACCACCGGGACAGCGGGTGGGGAGTACTTC. Translating gives CASSGTTGTAGGEYF.

The chain employs TRBV29-1 and TRBJ1-1; the match to TRBD1 covers 8 bases. The length of the CDR3 is 13 residues. V shed 7 bases, J shed 4 bases, and the junction held 8 bases outside the gene matches. Germline-derived CDR1 and CDR2 are SQVTM and ANQGSEA. The CDR3 here is CSGSAGGGTEAFF. The CDR3 DNA sequence: TGCAGCGGCTCCGCAGGGGGCGGCACTGAAGCTTTCTTT.

This clone was seen a few times. This sequence joins TRBV19 and TRBJ1-1, with 7 bases matching TRBD1. This CDR3 region has 13 residues. CDR1 and CDR2 (germline): LNHDA, SQIVND (reference sequence). V lost 5 bases to trimming and J lost 6 bases; unmatched junction nucleotides: 6. The CDR3, as DNA: TGTGCCAGTAGTGTGACAGGGTGGGCTGAAGCTTTCTTT. Amino acids: CASSVTGWAEAFF.

This chain joins TRBV5-1 and TRBJ2-1, with 7 bases matching TRBD1. Germline assignment: CDR1 SGHRS and CDR2 YFSETQ. The junction had 9 bases not matched to a gene; V was cut back by 4 bases and J by 8 bases. This CDR3 contains 14 residues. This chain's CDR3 is CASSPEGAGYEQFF. The CDR3 DNA reads TGCGCCAGCAGCCCTGAGGGGGCCGGATATGAGCAGTTCTTC.

The chain is built from TRBV5-1 and TRBJ1-1; D is perhaps TRBD1 (5 bases). The CDR3 sequence is 15 residues long. V was pared by 3 bases and J by 7 bases, with 19 bases between. Germline V gene lookup returns CDR1 SGHRS and CDR2 YFSETQ. The CDR3 DNA reads TGCGCCAGCAGCTCTGGTGCCAGGGACGCTCTTGAAGCTTTCTTT. This sequence encodes CASSSGARDALEAFF. Combining the CDR3 with reference TRBV5-1 and TRBJ1-1 gives the whole variable domain KAGVTQTPRYLIKTRGQQVTLSCSPISGHRSVSWYQQTPGQGLQFLFEYFSETQRNKGNFPGRFSGRQFSNSRSEMNVSTLELGDSALYLCASSSGARDALEAFFGQGTRLTVV.

The rearrangement joins TRBV11-2 to TRBJ2-1, with 13 bases that match TRBD2. Germline V gene lookup returns CDR1 SGHAT and CDR2 FQNNGV. J lost 0 bases, V lost 1 base, and 3 bases had no gene match. The CDR3 is made up of 18 amino acids. The CDR3 loop reads CASSLGGTSGTSYNEQFF. The CDR3 DNA reads as TGTGCCAGCAGCTTAGGTGGGACTAGCGGGACCTCCTACAATGAGCAGTTCTTC.

The V and J genes are TRBV11-2 and TRBJ2-7; TRBD2 might be the D (6 bases). CDR1 is SGHAT, CDR2 FQNNGV, per germline. V was cut by 5 bases and J by 2 bases, with 10 bases left in between. This CDR3 has 13 amino acids. The CDR3 loop is CASSPGGPYEQYF. The DNA for the CDR3 is TGTGCCAGCAGCCCCGGGGGACCCTACGAGCAGTACTTC.

The rearrangement joins TRBV7-8 to TRBJ2-1; D remains unclear. The CDR3 runs 11 residues. The V gene's germline CDR1 is SGHVS and CDR2 FQNEAQ. Trimming pared 5 bases from V and 6 bases from J, leaving 5 bases between. The CDR3 sequence is CASSLVNEQFF. For the CDR3, the DNA is TGTGCCAGCAGCCTAGTCAATGAGCAGTTCTTC.

Regarding this clone: At the DNA level, this CDR3 is encoded by other sequences in the same sample as well. The chain uses TRBV6-5 and TRBJ1-1; 8 nucleotides match TRBD1. The CDR3 totals 14 residues. Unmatched junction bases numbered 4, after V lost 6 bases and J lost 1 base. The germline CDR1 and CDR2 sequences are MNHEY and SVGAGI. The chain's CDR3 is CASRRTGRNTEAFF. CDR3 coding DNA: TGTGCCAGCAGGAGGACAGGGAGGAACACTGAAGCTTTCTTT.

The CDR3 loop reads CASSLGAGGPARDNEQFF. The CDR3, as DNA: TGTGCCAGCAGCTTAGGGGCTGGGGGACCCGCTAGGGACAATGAGCAGTTCTTC. The chain uses TRBV7-9 and TRBJ2-1; D could derive from TRBD1 or TRBD2 (5 bases each). The CDR3 covers 18 residues. Trimming shortened V by 1 base and J by 5 bases, and 21 bases separated the two germline ends. CDR1 and CDR2 (germline): SEHNR, FQNEAQ (reference sequence).

This chain connects TRBV2 to TRBJ2-5, with TRBD1 matching over 7 bases. The V and J ends lost 6 bases and 9 bases, in that order; junction bases with no gene match: 16. The CDR3 length is 15 residues. Germline assignment: CDR1 SNHLY and CDR2 FYNNEI. The CDR3 sequence is CASSIGTAGGVPQYF. CDR3 bases: TGTGCCAGCAGCATCGGGACAGCAGGTGGGGTCCCCCAGTACTTC.

This clone was observed a handful of times. The chain uses TRBV5-1 and TRBJ1-1; D call uncertain. V shed 0 bases and J shed 0 bases, with 3 bases lying between them. This CDR3 is built from 13 residues. CDR1 and CDR2 from the germline V gene are SGHRS and YFSETQ. CDR3 in amino acids: CASSLDLNTEAFF. The CDR3 DNA is TGCGCCAGCAGCTTGGACCTGAACACTGAAGCTTTCTTT.

This clone was counted only a few times. Within the sample, other DNA sequences also encode this same CDR3. J is TRBJ2-1 and V is TRBV30, with no clear D. This CDR3 has 12 residues. Per germline, CDR1 GTSNPN and CDR2 SVGIG (reference sequence). With 1 base removed from V and 2 bases from J, the gap between germline ends came to 3 bases. CDR3 in amino acids: CAWSGAYNEQFF. As DNA, the CDR3 is TGTGCCTGGAGTGGGGCCTACAATGAGCAGTTCTTC.

This clone was counted a few times. CDR3 nucleotides: TGTGCCAGCAGCCAAGTAACCACCGGGGAGCTGTTTTTT. Residues: CASSQVTTGELFF. The chain links TRBV14 to TRBJ2-2; D gene ambiguous. Looked up from germline, CDR1 is SGHDN and CDR2 is FVKESK. V was pared by 1 base and J by 4 bases, with 4 bases between. CDR3 length: 13 amino acids.

CDR3 DNA sequence: TGTGCCAGCGCCCTTCTAGAGGGAACTTACAATGAGCAGTTCTTC. It yields the protein CASALLEGTYNEQFF. The chain has TRBV28 and TRBJ2-1; tentative D call: TRBD2 (5 bases). In germline, CDR1 is MDHEN, CDR2 SYDVKM. This CDR3 is built from 15 residues. V was cut by 8 bases and J by 4 bases, with 18 bases left in between.

The CDR3 DNA is TGCGCCAGCAGCTTTCCCCTAGCGGGAGAGCAGTACTTC. This sequence encodes CASSFPLAGEQYF. The V call is TRBV5-1, the J call TRBJ2-5, with 10 bases lining up with TRBD2. Germline-derived CDR1 and CDR2 are SGHRS and YFSETQ. V lost 2 bases and J lost 11; bases outside the gene matches: 6. This CDR3 region has 13 residues.

The V and J genes are TRBV29-1 and TRBJ2-2, with 8 bases fitting TRBD2. The junction had 5 bases not matched to a gene; V was cut back by 4 bases and J by 7 bases. CDR1 and CDR2 from the germline V gene are SQVTM and ANQGSEA. The CDR3 loop spans 13 amino acids. CDR3 bases: TGCAGCGTTGTTCTAGCGGGCCTCGGGGAGCTGTTTTTT. Amino acid sequence: CSVVLAGLGELFF.

This chain connects TRBV7-6 to TRBJ1-4, with D perhaps matching TRBD1 (6 bases). The CDR3 is 15 residues long. V lost 5 bases and J lost 4, with 14 bases in between. Germline V gene lookup returns CDR1 SGHVS and CDR2 FNYEAQ. CDR3 protein: CASSAEQGYNEKLFF. The CDR3 DNA sequence: TGTGCCAGCAGCGCTGAACAGGGTTATAATGAAAAACTGTTTTTT.

J is TRBJ1-1 and V is TRBV7-2; D unresolved. V lost 0 bases and J lost 5, with 7 bases in between. Germline V CDR1 and CDR2: SGHTA, FQGNSA. CDR3 length: 13 amino acids. The CDR3 spells CASSLAPSTEAFF. As DNA, the CDR3 is TGTGCCAGCAGCTTAGCGCCTTCGACTGAAGCTTTCTTT.

This clone was detected only once. The chain uses TRBV4-3 and TRBJ2-1, with TRBD2 matching 8 bases. Germline trimming cut 0 bases from V and 8 bases from J; bases unmatched to any gene: 0. CDR1 is LGHNA, CDR2 YSLEER, per germline. The CDR3 runs 13 residues. In nucleotides, the CDR3 is TGCGCCAGCAGCCAAGAACTAGCGGATGAGCAGTTCTTC. Residues: CASSQELADEQFF.